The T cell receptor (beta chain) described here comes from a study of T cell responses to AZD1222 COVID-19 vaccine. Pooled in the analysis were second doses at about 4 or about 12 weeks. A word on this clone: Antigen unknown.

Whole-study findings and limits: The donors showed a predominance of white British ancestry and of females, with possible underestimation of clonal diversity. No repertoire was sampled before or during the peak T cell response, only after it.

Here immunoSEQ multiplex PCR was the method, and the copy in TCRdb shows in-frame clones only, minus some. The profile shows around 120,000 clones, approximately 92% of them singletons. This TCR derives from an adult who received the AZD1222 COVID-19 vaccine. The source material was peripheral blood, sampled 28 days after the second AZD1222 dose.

The CDR3 DNA reads TGTGCCAGCAGCCAACCGGACGGTGACGAGCAGTACTTC. This sequence encodes CASSQPDGDEQYF. V gene TRBV3-1 (or the pseudogene TRBV3-2) combines with J gene TRBJ2-7; D remains unclear. Germline V gene sequence: CDR1 LGHDT, CDR2 YNNKEL (reference sequence). This CDR3 has 13 residues. Trimming took 2 bases from V and 5 from J, leaving 10 bases between them.